This T cell receptor beta chain was retrieved from a study of T cells in narcolepsy. Study overall: Enrolled donors included narcolepsy type 1 or type 2 patients and healthy controls. Points from the study as a whole: Autoreactive clone sequences were missing from some blood memory CD4+ repertoires. Same-patient CSF and blood CD4+ T cell clonotypes included HCRT-specific and TRIB2-specific autoreactive ones. Healthy controls reportedly lacked the autoreactive clonotypes serially found in patients' blood.

This clone came up once. Its antigen remains unidentified. The protocol was immunoSEQ multiplex PCR, while the TCRdb copy is restricted to in-frame clones and leaves out a portion. The sample comprises some 20,000 clones, 75% to 90% of which are singletons, and over 1.5% rests with the top ten. The receptor was isolated from a human donor in good health. Sequencing was done on a sample of memory (CD45RA-) CD4+ T cells from blood.

The CDR3 DNA follows: TGTGCCAGCAGCGTAGATAGCGGGGACATCACAGATACGCAGTATTTT. Translation: CASSVDSGDITDTQYF. The rearrangement links TRBV9 to TRBJ2-3; 8 nucleotides align to TRBD2. The V gene end was trimmed by 0 bases and the J gene end by 2 bases; junction bases not matched to a gene: 5. There are 16 residues in the CDR3. Germline CDR1 reads SGDLS; CDR2 reads YYNGEE.